The source of this T cell receptor beta chain is a study of blood T cell repertoires in COVID-19. Looking at the study overall: T cells, B-cell-depleted T cells, or PBMCs provided the cDNA or gDNA that served as material.

The germline CDR1 and CDR2 sequences are SGHRS and YFSETQ. This CDR3 has 17 residues. The ends were cut back, 6 bases at V and 4 bases at J, with 20 bases in the middle. The data were produced by immunoSEQ multiplex PCR, yet TCRdb's version contains in-frame clones alone and is incomplete. The sample shows around 320,000 clones, around 89% of them seen only once. The sample was PBMCs or T cells enriched from blood (not recorded which). This clonotype originated in a woman between 18 and 29 years old with acute COVID-19. The rearrangement links TRBV5-1 to TRBJ2-6; no firm D call. The DNA for the CDR3 is TGCGCCAGCACCAGAGGCACCGGTTCTGGAGGGGCCAACGTCCTGACTTTC. The encoded protein is CASTRGTGSGGANVLTF. Complete variable domain (other parts from reference TRBV5-1 and TRBJ2-6): KAGVTQTPRYLIKTRGQQVTLSCSPISGHRSVSWYQQTPGQGLQFLFEYFSETQRNKGNFPGRFSGRQFSNSRSEMNVSTLELGDSALYLCASTRGTGSGGANVLTFGAGSRLTVL.